This T cell receptor beta chain was documented in a study of cytomegalovirus exposure and HLA in healthy donors. Background on the study: The use of the same platform for the 120 or so validation repertoires and the roughly 730 first-cohort repertoires was reported by a later analysis.

Separation from the 666-subject first cohort characterized the roughly 130-subject validation cohort, to which the donors belonged. TCRdb's table, derived via immunoSEQ multiplex PCR, lists solely in-frame clones and lacks some. The repertoire includes 220,000 or so clones, about 89% of them detected once, and approximately 1% sits in the top ten. Germline V CDR1 and CDR2: SGHRS, YFSETQ. CDR3 length equals 14 residues. The ends lost 4 bases at V and 4 bases at J; junction bases unmatched: 7. Sequencing input: PBMCs. The clonotype originates from a woman between 18 and 29 years old in good health and CMV-seronegative. The chain uses TRBV5-1 and TRBJ1-2; 7 bases match TRBD1. CDR3 in DNA: TGCGCCAGCAGCCCGGGACAGAAAACCTATGGCTACACCTTC. This translates into CASSPGQKTYGYTF.